This TCR beta chain was sequenced in a study of technical replicates of blood from a few donors. The data were produced by immunoSEQ multiplex PCR, yet TCRdb's version contains in-frame clones alone and is incomplete. Here the sample spans 62,000 or so clones, around 87% being singletons. This clone was recorded once. The CDR3 loop spans 14 amino acids. CDR1 MGHDK and CDR2 SYGVNS come from the germline V gene. The V segment lost 2 bases and the J segment 4 bases; nucleotides outside the gene matches: 2. This TCR was sampled from a human donor in good health. Some clones in this sample may be carry-over from other donors' samples. This chain joins TRBV25-1 and TRBJ1-3; TRBD1 agrees at 7 bases. What was sequenced was PBMCs. The DNA for the CDR3 is TGTGCCAGCAGTGAACGACAGGGAGGAAACACCATATATTTT. Encoded protein: CASSERQGGNTIYF.